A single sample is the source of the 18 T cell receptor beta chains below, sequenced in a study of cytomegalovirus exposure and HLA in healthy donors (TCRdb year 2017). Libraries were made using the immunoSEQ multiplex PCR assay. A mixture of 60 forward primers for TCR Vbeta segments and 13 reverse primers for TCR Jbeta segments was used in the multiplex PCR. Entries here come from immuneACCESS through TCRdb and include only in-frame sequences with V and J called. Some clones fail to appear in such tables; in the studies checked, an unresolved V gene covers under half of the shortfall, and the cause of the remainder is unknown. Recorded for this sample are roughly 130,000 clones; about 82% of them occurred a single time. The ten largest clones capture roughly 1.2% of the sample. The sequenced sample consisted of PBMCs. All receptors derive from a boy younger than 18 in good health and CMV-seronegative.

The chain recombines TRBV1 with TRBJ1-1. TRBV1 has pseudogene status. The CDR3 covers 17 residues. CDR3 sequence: CTSSPCLQRGVNTEAFF. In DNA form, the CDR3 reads TGCACCAGCAGCCCCTGTTTACAGCGGGGGGTCAACACTGAAGCTTTCTTT.

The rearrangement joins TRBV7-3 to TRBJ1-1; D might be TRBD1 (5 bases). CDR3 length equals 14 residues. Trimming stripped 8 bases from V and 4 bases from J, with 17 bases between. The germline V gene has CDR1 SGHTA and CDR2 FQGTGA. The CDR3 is CASSKGKGTTEAFF. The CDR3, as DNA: TGTGCCAGCTCAAAGGGGAAAGGTACCACTGAAGCTTTCTTT.

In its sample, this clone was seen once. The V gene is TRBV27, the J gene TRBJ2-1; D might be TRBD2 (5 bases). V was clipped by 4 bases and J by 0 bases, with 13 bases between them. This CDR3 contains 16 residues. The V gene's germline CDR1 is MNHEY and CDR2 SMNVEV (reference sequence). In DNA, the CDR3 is TGTGCCAGCAGTTATAGCGAGCCCAGCTCCTACAATGAGCAGTTCTTC. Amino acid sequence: CASSYSEPSSYNEQFF.

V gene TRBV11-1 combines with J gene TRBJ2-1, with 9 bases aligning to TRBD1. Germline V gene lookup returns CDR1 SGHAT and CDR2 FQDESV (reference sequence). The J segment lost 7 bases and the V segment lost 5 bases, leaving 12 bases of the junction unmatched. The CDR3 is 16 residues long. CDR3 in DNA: TGTGCCAGCAGCCATGAGGGACAGGGCTTAGTAAATGAGCAGTTCTTC. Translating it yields CASSHEGQGLVNEQFF.

In nucleotides, the CDR3 is TGCGCCAGCAGCCAGGGGACAGGGGGCTATGAGCAGTTCTTC. It translates to CASSQGTGGYEQFF. The J gene is TRBJ2-1, the V gene TRBV4-3; TRBD1 matches at 12 bases. The CDR3 loop spans 14 amino acids. V dropped 3 bases and J dropped 8; count of bases not matched to a gene: 2. Per the germline V gene, CDR1 is LGHNA and CDR2 is YSLEER.

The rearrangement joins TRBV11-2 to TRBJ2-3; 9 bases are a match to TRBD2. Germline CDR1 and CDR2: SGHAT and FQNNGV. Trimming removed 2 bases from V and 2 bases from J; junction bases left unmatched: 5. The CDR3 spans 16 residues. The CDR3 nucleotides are TGTGCCAGCAGCTTATCCCTAGCGGGATACACAGATACGCAGTATTTT. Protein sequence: CASSLSLAGYTDTQYF.

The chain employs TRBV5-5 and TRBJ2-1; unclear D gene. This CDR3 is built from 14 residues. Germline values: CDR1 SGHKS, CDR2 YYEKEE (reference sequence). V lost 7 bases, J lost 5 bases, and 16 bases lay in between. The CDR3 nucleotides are TGTGCCAGCGGAACCGTTCCGGGTCACAATGAGCAGTTCTTC. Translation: CASGTVPGHNEQFF.

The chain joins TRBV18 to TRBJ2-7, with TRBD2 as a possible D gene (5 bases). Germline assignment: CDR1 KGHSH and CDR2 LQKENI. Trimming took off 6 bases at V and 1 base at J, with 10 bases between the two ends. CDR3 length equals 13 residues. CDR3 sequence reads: CASSLASSYEQYF. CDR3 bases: TGTGCCAGCTCCCTAGCTTCGTCCTACGAGCAGTACTTC.

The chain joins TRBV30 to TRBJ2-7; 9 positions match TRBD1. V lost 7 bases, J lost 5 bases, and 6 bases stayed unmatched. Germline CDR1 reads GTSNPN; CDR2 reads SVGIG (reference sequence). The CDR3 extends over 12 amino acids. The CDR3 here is CALTGGRNEQYF. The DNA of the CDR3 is TGTGCCTTGACAGGGGGAAGGAACGAGCAGTACTTC.

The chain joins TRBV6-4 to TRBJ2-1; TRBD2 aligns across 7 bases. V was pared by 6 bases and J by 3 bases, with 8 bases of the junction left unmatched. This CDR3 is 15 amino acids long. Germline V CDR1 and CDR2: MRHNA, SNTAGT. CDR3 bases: TGTGCCAGCAGCCGGAGTCTAGCGGACTACAATGAGCAGTTCTTC. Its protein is CASSRSLADYNEQFF.

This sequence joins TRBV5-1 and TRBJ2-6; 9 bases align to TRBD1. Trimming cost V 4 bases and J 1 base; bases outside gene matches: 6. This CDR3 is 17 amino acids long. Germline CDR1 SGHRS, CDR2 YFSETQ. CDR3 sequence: CASSVRDRVSGANVLTF. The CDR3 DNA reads TGCGCCAGCAGCGTCCGGGACAGGGTTTCTGGGGCCAACGTCCTGACTTTC.

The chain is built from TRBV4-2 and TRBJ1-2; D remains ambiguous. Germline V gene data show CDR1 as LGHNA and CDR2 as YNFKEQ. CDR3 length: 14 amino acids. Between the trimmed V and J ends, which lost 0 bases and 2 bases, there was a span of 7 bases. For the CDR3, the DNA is TGTGCCAGCAGCCAAGAGACGGGGAACTATGGCTACACCTTC. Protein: CASSQETGNYGYTF.

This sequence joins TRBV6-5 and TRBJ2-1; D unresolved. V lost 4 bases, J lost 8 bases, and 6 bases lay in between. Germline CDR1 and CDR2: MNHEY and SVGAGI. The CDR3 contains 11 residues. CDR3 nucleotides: TGTGCCAGCAGTTGGAGTGATGAGCAGTTCTTC. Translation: CASSWSDEQFF.

The CDR3: CASSGTGGVDTQYF. The CDR3 DNA sequence: TGCGCCAGCAGCGGTACAGGGGGCGTAGATACGCAGTATTTT. The J gene is TRBJ2-3, the V gene TRBV5-1; the match to TRBD1 covers 9 bases. Germline V gives CDR1 SGHRS, CDR2 YFSETQ. Trimming at V came to 4 bases and at J to 5 bases, leaving 5 bases not matched to a gene. CDR3 length equals 14 residues.

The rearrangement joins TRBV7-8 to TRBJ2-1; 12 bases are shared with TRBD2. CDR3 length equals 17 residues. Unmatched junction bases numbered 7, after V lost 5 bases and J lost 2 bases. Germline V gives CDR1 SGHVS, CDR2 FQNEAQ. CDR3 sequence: CASSPSLAGGAYNEQFF. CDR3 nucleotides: TGTGCCAGCAGCCCGTCCCTAGCGGGAGGGGCCTACAATGAGCAGTTCTTC.

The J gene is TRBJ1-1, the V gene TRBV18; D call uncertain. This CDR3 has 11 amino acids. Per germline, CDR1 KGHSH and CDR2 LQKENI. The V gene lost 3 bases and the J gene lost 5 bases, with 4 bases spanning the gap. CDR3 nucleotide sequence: TGTGCCAGCTCACCTCAGACTGAAGCTTTCTTT. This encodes CASSPQTEAFF.

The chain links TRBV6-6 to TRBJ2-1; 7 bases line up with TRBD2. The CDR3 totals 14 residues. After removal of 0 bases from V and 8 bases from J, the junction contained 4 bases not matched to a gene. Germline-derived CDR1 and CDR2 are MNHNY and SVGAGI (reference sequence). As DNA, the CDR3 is TGTGCCAGCAGTTACTCGGCAGGGAGGGATGAGCAGTTCTTC. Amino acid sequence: CASSYSAGRDEQFF.

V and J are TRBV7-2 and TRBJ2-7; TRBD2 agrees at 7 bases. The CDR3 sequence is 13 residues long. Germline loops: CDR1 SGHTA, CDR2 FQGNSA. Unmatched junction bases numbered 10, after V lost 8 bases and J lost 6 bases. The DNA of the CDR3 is TGTGCCAGCGGGTGGTCCTCGGGGGGCGAGCAGTACTTC. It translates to CASGWSSGGEQYF.